A selection of T cell receptor beta chains follows, all from one sample in a study of radiation and T cells in renal cell carcinoma. Clones were read by immunoSEQ multiplex PCR, and TCRdb kept only the in-frame ones, dropping some. This sample has approximately 140,000 clones, with around four fifths found just once. The sequences come from blood, collected from a patient whose treatment included radiotherapy and nephrectomy. The receptors were sampled from a woman aged 50 to 65 with renal cell carcinoma. Each CDR3 is given with its conserved first and last residue. A D gene is named only where the DNA matches it firmly. Clone size appears in some rows only: once, few, many, or a class for an expanded clone.

V gene,J gene,D gene,clone size,CDR3 DNA,CDR3 protein
TRBV9,TRBJ1-1,NA,NA,TGTGCCAGCAGCGCAGCGGAGGATACGGTTTTAGCTTTCTTT,CASSAAEDTVLAFF
TRBV30,TRBJ1-1,NA,NA,TGTGCCTGGAGCGCCCCACTGAACACTGAAGCTTTCTTT,CAWSAPLNTEAFF
TRBV10-1,TRBJ2-3,TRBD1,NA,TGCGCCAGCTCCGTAACGACAGGGCACACAGATACGCAGTATTTT,CASSVTTGHTDTQYF
TRBV2,TRBJ1-2,TRBD1,NA,TGTGCCAGCTTCCGGGACAGGGACTATGGCTACACCTTC,CASFRDRDYGYTF
TRBV5-1,TRBJ2-6,NA,once,TGCGCCAGCAGCTTAAGCCCTGGCAACGTCCTGACTTTC,CASSLSPGNVLTF
TRBV18,TRBJ1-4,NA,few,TGTGCCAGCTCACCATCACAGGGTGCTGAAAAACTGTTTTTT,CASSPSQGAEKLFF
TRBV2,TRBJ1-3,NA,once,TGTGCCAGCAGTGAAGGCCCTGGAAACACCATATATTTT,CASSEGPGNTIYF
TRBV14,TRBJ2-7,NA,NA,TGTGCCAGCAGCCAATACTACGAGCAGTACTTC,CASSQYYEQYF
TRBV28,TRBJ2-3,TRBD2,few,TGTGCCAGCAGCGCGCTAGCGGGAGGCACAGATACGCAGTATTTT,CASSALAGGTDTQYF
TRBV6-5,TRBJ1-6,TRBD1,few,TGTGCCAGCAGTTCCGGGACAGGGGACTCACCCCTCCACTTT,CASSSGTGDSPLHF
TRBV18,TRBJ2-5,TRBD1,NA,TGTGCCAGCTCGTACTCCGCGGGACAGGGAGAGACCCAGTACTTC,CASSYSAGQGETQYF
TRBV7-3,TRBJ1-2,NA,NA,TGTGCCAGCAGCTTGGACAGCCGGAGGAATGGCTACACCTTC,CASSLDSRRNGYTF
TRBV5-1,TRBJ1-5,NA,NA,TGCGCCAGCAGCTTGGATGACTCAAGCAATCAGCCCCAGCATTTT,CASSLDDSSNQPQHF
TRBV18,TRBJ1-5,NA,NA,TGTGCCAGCGTCGAGATAGGGGGCAATCAGCCCCAGCATTTT,CASVEIGGNQPQHF